This section outlines one T cell receptor beta chain sequence together with its context. The clone's antigen remains unknown. No much larger clone exists at a distance of one base, and base qualities are not known. Normal lung samples were non-adjacent lung tissue taken as far from the tumour as possible, at least 3 cm away, from the same patient. From frozen aliquots of unsorted single-cell suspensions, genomic DNA was isolated using the QIAamp DNA kit. Tissues were received within 2 hours of resection and were immediately processed into single-cell suspensions. Tissue was broken up mechanically, digested enzymatically with DNase I, collagenase I and hyaluronidase for 25 to 35 minutes at 37 degrees C, and then filtered and RBC-lysed. This entry is derived from a study of immune cell composition in non-small cell lung cancer (dated by TCRdb to 2015 to 2018). Notes on the research overall: Histologic subtype, mainly lung adenocarcinoma or squamous cell carcinoma, was assigned on the basis of H&E together with p63, CK5, Napsin A and TTF-1 immunohistochemistry. A few tumour specimens that had TCR-beta data belonged to rare histological subtypes and were left out of the subtype comparisons. Adaptive Biotechnologies TCR-beta sequencing was carried out on approximately 37 paired NSCLC tumour and non-adjacent lung specimens, as well as on approximately 26 tumour-only specimens. In supplementary cohort #1, which comprised roughly 10 lung adenocarcinoma cases, paired tumour/lung TCR-beta sequencing was performed and TIL populations were generated so that tumour reactivity could be assessed.

What the study reported, not specific to this receptor: Across 10 or so adenocarcinoma cases, the maximal tumour-associated clone frequency showed a strong correlation with TIL tumour reactivity, but overall clonality showed no such correlation. Tumour-associated clones >0.5% occurred in nearly half of NSCLC cases: about 33% of adenocarcinomas versus around three quarters of squamous carcinomas. No significant correlation was found between tumour TCR-beta clonality and smoking pack-years. Only 10 cases were included in the reactivity cohort, and sequence sharing between tumour-reactive clones and the dominant in vivo tumour-associated clones was not shown.

V is shortened by 2 bases, J by 5 bases, and the region joining them spans 16 bases. From the cysteine up to the phenylalanine, the CDR3 has a length of 15 residues. The CDR3 DNA has 45 bases and is translated from base 1. Based on the germline V gene, the CDR1 and CDR2 sequences are SGDLS and YYNGEE. A two-step multiplex PCR amplified TCR-beta CDR3 regions from genomic DNA, and the second step of the PCR added Illumina-compatible adaptors. TCR-beta immunosequencing was carried out on an Illumina platform through the commercial immunoSEQ service. Regarding the original processing steps: Repertoires were summarised as Top 10 Clones, the percentage of T-cell templates from the ten most frequent sequences, and productive clonality. Productive clonality ranged from 0 to 1, with 1 indicating a monoclonal population. Using log10 scatter plots, tumour-associated clones were identified as sequences that made up at least 0.1% of tumour T-cell templates yet were absent from the matched non-adjacent lung. Student's t-tests were used for two-group comparisons, ANOVA for comparisons across stages, and linear regression for relationships, with analyses done in GraphPad Prism7 and R. The table was pulled from immuneACCESS by TCRdb, which kept in-frame rearrangements only. Such tables lose some clones; where checked, under half of the loss comes from unresolved V genes, and the rest has no known cause. V and J calls and clone size are given by that table; D and trimming were obtained from the DNA. The sample contains over 6,500 clones, roughly 69% of them found a single time. The ten largest clones take up about 10% of the sample.

The rearranged segments are TRBV9 and TRBJ2-5; the D segment could be TRBD1, given 6 matching bases. The origin of this receptor is a human donor with non-small cell lung cancer. Source material: non-adjacent lung tissue. Read as DNA, the sequence is TGTGCCAGCAGCGTTACAGGGAACGGTGGGGAGACCCAGTACTTC. Its protein is CASSVTGNGGETQYF.